A selection of T cell receptor beta chains follows, all from one sample in a study of T-cell reconstitution after alpha-beta-depleted transplantation in children. TCRdb reprocessed the PCR reads with MiXCR, giving one entry per CDR3 protein. Of more than 200,000 distinct CDR3 sequences in the sample, about 26% were seen once. Source: PBMCs, taken before TCRalphabeta/CD19-depleted stem cell transplant. The receptors were gathered from a girl aged 2 to 10 with Fanconi anemia, due to receive a stem cell transplant. The CDR3 runs from the conserved cysteine through the conserved F or W. A D gene is named only where the DNA matches it firmly. The size of a clone is reported for some rows only, either as once, few or many, or as a class for expanded clones.

v_call: TRBV6-2/TRBV6-3; d_call: TRBD1; j_call: TRBJ1-1; clone_size: once; cdr3_aa: CASSPVYYRGKMNTEAFF; cdr3_nt: TGTGCCAGCAGTCCTGTATATTACAGGGGAAAAATGAACACTGAAGCTTTCTTT
v_call: TRBV29-1; d_call: NA; j_call: TRBJ2-7; clone_size: NA; cdr3_aa: CSVTGIYEQYF; cdr3_nt: TGCAGCGTTACAGGAATCTACGAGCAGTACTTC
v_call: TRBV29-1; d_call: NA; j_call: TRBJ2-1; clone_size: many; cdr3_aa: CSVKPGNEQFF; cdr3_nt: TGCAGCGTTAAGCCCGGCAATGAGCAGTTCTTC
v_call: TRBV20-1; d_call: TRBD2; j_call: TRBJ2-1; clone_size: many; cdr3_aa: CSAYGKAGGPEDNEQFF; cdr3_nt: TGCAGTGCCTACGGAAAGGCGGGGGGGCCGGAGGACAATGAGCAGTTCTTC
v_call: TRBV7-9; d_call: TRBD2; j_call: TRBJ2-7; clone_size: many; cdr3_aa: CASSRLAASYEQYF; cdr3_nt: TGTGCCAGCAGCCGACTAGCGGCCTCCTACGAGCAGTACTTC
v_call: TRBV5-6; d_call: TRBD2; j_call: TRBJ2-1; clone_size: NA; cdr3_aa: CASSQSGGNYNEQFF; cdr3_nt: TGTGCCAGCAGCCAGAGCGGGGGGAACTACAATGAGCAGTTCTTC
v_call: TRBV4-2; d_call: NA; j_call: TRBJ2-3; clone_size: many; cdr3_aa: CASSQAVGEADTQYF; cdr3_nt: TGTGCCAGCAGCCAAGCTGTAGGGGAGGCAGATACGCAGTATTTT
v_call: TRBV29-1; d_call: TRBD2; j_call: TRBJ2-7; clone_size: many; cdr3_aa: CSVQSGTSYEQYF; cdr3_nt: TGCAGCGTTCAAAGCGGGACTTCCTACGAGCAGTACTTC
v_call: TRBV18; d_call: TRBD2; j_call: TRBJ2-1; clone_size: NA; cdr3_aa: CASSPGTSGLLFFYNEQFF; cdr3_nt: TGTGCCAGCTCACCGGGGACTAGCGGACTTCTTTTCTTCTACAATGAGCAGTTCTTC
v_call: TRBV20-1; d_call: TRBD2; j_call: TRBJ2-2; clone_size: few; cdr3_aa: CSARARGRLAGGPAGELFF; cdr3_nt: TGCAGTGCTAGAGCCAGGGGGCGACTAGCGGGAGGGCCTGCCGGGGAGCTGTTTTTT
v_call: TRBV20-1; d_call: NA; j_call: TRBJ2-1; clone_size: NA; cdr3_aa: CRGAGSYNEQFF; cdr3_nt: TGCAGAGGGGCGGGTTCCTACAATGAGCAGTTCTTC
v_call: TRBV4-2; d_call: NA; j_call: TRBJ2-1; clone_size: many; cdr3_aa: CASSQESASDNEQFF; cdr3_nt: TGTGCCAGCAGCCAAGAATCCGCTAGCGACAATGAGCAGTTCTTC
v_call: TRBV10-3; d_call: TRBD2; j_call: TRBJ2-3; clone_size: NA; cdr3_aa: CAISEPGLAGGSTDTQYF; cdr3_nt: TGTGCCATCAGTGAGCCCGGACTAGCGGGGGGTAGCACAGATACGCAGTATTTT
v_call: TRBV29-1; d_call: NA; j_call: TRBJ2-5; clone_size: many; cdr3_aa: CSVTDETQYF; cdr3_nt: TGCAGCGTCACGGACGAGACCCAGTACTTC
v_call: TRBV6-5; d_call: TRBD1; j_call: TRBJ2-3; clone_size: NA; cdr3_aa: CASSYGTETTDTQYF; cdr3_nt: TGTGCCAGCAGTTACGGGACAGAGACCACAGATACGCAGTATTTT
v_call: TRBV4-2; d_call: NA; j_call: TRBJ1-3; clone_size: many; cdr3_aa: CASSQEGSPGNTIYF; cdr3_nt: TGTGCCAGCAGCCAAGAAGGGAGTCCTGGAAACACCATATATTTT
v_call: TRBV5-1; d_call: NA; j_call: TRBJ2-3; clone_size: many; cdr3_aa: CASSLASDHITDTQYF; cdr3_nt: TGCGCCAGCAGCTTGGCTAGCGACCATATCACAGATACGCAGTATTTT
v_call: TRBV20-1; d_call: TRBD2; j_call: TRBJ2-7; clone_size: NA; cdr3_aa: CSARDREGAFPYEQYF; cdr3_nt: TGCAGTGCTAGAGATAGGGAGGGAGCCTTTCCCTACGAGCAGTACTTC
v_call: TRBV29-1; d_call: NA; j_call: TRBJ2-2; clone_size: many; cdr3_aa: CSVGASNTGELFF; cdr3_nt: TGCAGCGTTGGGGCCTCGAACACCGGGGAGCTGTTTTTT
v_call: TRBV6-5; d_call: TRBD2; j_call: TRBJ2-3; clone_size: many; cdr3_aa: CASSYHRSSGRDRYTQYF; cdr3_nt: TGTGCCAGCAGTTACCACAGGAGCAGCGGGAGAGACAGATATACGCAGTATTTT
v_call: TRBV4-2; d_call: TRBD2; j_call: TRBJ2-7; clone_size: many; cdr3_aa: CASSHETSGYEQYF; cdr3_nt: TGTGCCAGCAGCCATGAGACTAGCGGCTACGAGCAGTACTTC
v_call: TRBV9; d_call: TRBD1; j_call: TRBJ2-1; clone_size: NA; cdr3_aa: CASSERTGSSYNEQFF; cdr3_nt: TGTGCCAGCAGCGAGAGGACAGGGAGCTCCTACAATGAGCAGTTCTTC
v_call: TRBV28; d_call: NA; j_call: TRBJ1-3; clone_size: NA; cdr3_aa: CASSFLGGTGNTIYF; cdr3_nt: TGTGCCAGCAGTTTTTTAGGCGGCACTGGAAACACCATATATTTT
v_call: TRBV7-2; d_call: TRBD1; j_call: TRBJ1-6; clone_size: few; cdr3_aa: CASSPRGTGPWPLHF; cdr3_nt: TGTGCCAGCAGCCCTCGAGGGACAGGACCTTGGCCCCTCCACTTT
v_call: TRBV10-3; d_call: NA; j_call: TRBJ2-1; clone_size: many; cdr3_aa: CAISTVSKQLNEQFF; cdr3_nt: TGTGCCATCAGTACTGTCTCTAAGCAATTAAATGAGCAGTTCTTC
v_call: TRBV12-3/TRBV12-4; d_call: NA; j_call: TRBJ2-1; clone_size: few; cdr3_aa: CASGRRAYNEQFF; cdr3_nt: TGTGCCAGCGGGAGGAGGGCCTACAATGAGCAGTTCTTC
v_call: TRBV13; d_call: NA; j_call: TRBJ2-2; clone_size: NA; cdr3_aa: CASTQFARPSAGELFF; cdr3_nt: TGTGCCAGCACCCAGTTTGCGCGGCCATCGGCCGGGGAGCTGTTTTTT
v_call: TRBV7-2; d_call: TRBD2; j_call: TRBJ2-1; clone_size: few; cdr3_aa: CASSLVVLAGAYNEQFF; cdr3_nt: TGTGCCAGCAGCTTGGTGGTCCTAGCGGGAGCGTACAATGAGCAGTTCTTC
v_call: TRBV7-3; d_call: NA; j_call: TRBJ2-1; clone_size: NA; cdr3_aa: CASSLTGVSGDRSSYNEQFF; cdr3_nt: TGTGCCAGCAGCTTAACGGGAGTTAGCGGTGATAGGAGCTCCTACAATGAGCAGTTCTTC